The subject of this entry is one TCR beta chain. No antigen is known for it. The sample belongs to a study of CD8 T cell repertoires and HIV-1 epitope variants. Study-level background: Enriched T cells were co-cultured with equal numbers of autologous T cell-negative antigen-presenting cells.

CDR1 MDHEN and CDR2 SYDVKM come from the germline V gene. This CDR3 has 14 residues. Trimming shortened V by 5 bases and J by 0 bases, and 9 bases separated the two germline ends. Data came from immunoSEQ multiplex PCR; TCRdb stores just in-frame clones and leaves some out. The sample contains several thousand clones, under 70% of which appear only once. This chain uses TRBV28 with TRBJ2-3; D is unresolved. The sequenced sample consisted of cultured CD8+ T cells derived from PBMCs. The receptor was isolated from a male donor with HIV. The DNA for the CDR3 is TGTGCCAGCAGTCCGGTAGTAAGCACAGATACGCAGTATTTT. Translation: CASSPVVSTDTQYF.